This TCR beta chain was recorded in a study of spatial heterogeneity in lung cancer. Germline V gene lookup returns CDR1 MDHEN and CDR2 SYDVKM. The CDR3 spans 13 residues. This clonotype was observed at least ten times. TCRdb used MiXCR to reprocess the 5' RACE reads, holding one entry per CDR3 protein. The sample carries tens of thousands of distinct CDR3 sequences, roughly 7% recorded once. Stated time point: sample taken at primary tumor resection. Whole RNA came from tumor, nontumor lung or frozen PBMC and was sequenced without being sorted. The chain is built from TRBV28 and TRBJ2-7; TRBD2 aligns across 7 bases. Sequences were derived from PBMCs, sampled at surgery. This sequence originates from a female donor with early-stage non-small cell lung cancer. CDR3 amino acids: CACSWGGKYEQYF. DNA of the CDR3: TGTGCATGCTCTTGGGGGGGGAAATACGAGCAGTACTTC. Supplemented by reference TRBV28 and TRBJ2-7, the full variable domain reads DVKVTQSSRYLVKRTGEKVFLECVQDMDHENMFWYRQDPGLGLRLIYFSYDVKMKEKGDIPEGYSVSREKKERFSLILESASTNQTSMYLCACSWGGKYEQYFGPGTRLTVT.